This T cell receptor beta chain is drawn from a study of T-cell reconstitution after alpha-beta-depleted transplantation in children. Trimming stripped 4 bases from V and 6 bases from J, with 10 bases between. CDR3 length: 13 residues. Germline CDR1 SGHRS, CDR2 YFSETQ. This clonotype was seen repeatedly, ten times or more. The library targeted TCRbeta and was prepared with unique molecular identifiers. TCRdb re-called the PCR reads through MiXCR, storing one row per CDR3 protein. The sample lists a few hundred thousand distinct CDR3 sequences, over 9.5% occurring once. This specimen was PBMCs from the stem cell graft donor, taken from the stem cell graft. The chain has TRBV5-1 and TRBJ2-2; D ambiguous. This TCR was recovered from a human donor who donated a stem cell graft to a child with SCID. The CDR3 sequence is CASSELGPGELFF. Written as DNA, the CDR3 is TGCGCCAGCAGCGAGCTGGGCCCCGGGGAGCTGTTTTTT.